This entry lists 23 T cell receptor beta chains sequenced from one sample in a study of Graves' ophthalmopathy and Graves' hyperthyroidism. The authors amplified TCR beta CDR3 regions, and they did so from RNA transcripts for repertoire sequencing. An initial RT-PCR round employing HTBI primers preceded a second-round multiplex PCR. TCRdb independently ran MiXCR on the multiplex PCR reads; one entry per CDR3 protein. The profile shows 300,000 to 450,000 distinct CDR3 sequences, about a sixth of them singletons. The material sequenced was peripheral blood. The receptors stem from an adult woman with stable Graves' hyperthyroidism.

This clonotype was recorded at least ten times. This chain joins TRBV12-3 or TRBV12-4 and TRBJ1-1, with 8 bases aligning to TRBD1. The CDR3 contains 15 residues. With 3 bases clipped from V and 3 bases from J, the junction kept 6 bases outside the gene matches. This chain's CDR3 is CASSLAGGLDTEAFF. CDR3 nucleotide sequence: TGTGCCAGCAGTTTGGCAGGGGGCCTGGACACTGAAGCTTTCTTT.

This clonotype was seen many times. The V gene is TRBV27, the J gene TRBJ2-5, with 11 bases lining up with TRBD2. V shed 4 bases, J shed 5 bases, and the junction held 6 bases outside the gene matches. This CDR3 spans 15 amino acids. From germline, CDR1 is MNHEY and CDR2 SMNVEV (reference sequence). The chain's CDR3 is CASSSLAGGGETQYF. As DNA, the CDR3 is TGTGCCAGCAGTTCCTTAGCGGGAGGGGGGGAGACCCAGTACTTC.

In this sample, this clonotype turned up many times. The V gene is TRBV2, the J gene TRBJ1-6; D gene unclear. V gave up 3 bases and J gave up 8 bases, with 5 bases separating them. The V gene's germline CDR1 is SNHLY and CDR2 FYNNEI. This CDR3 spans 12 amino acids. The CDR3 region is CASSEMYSPLHF. CDR3 bases: TGTGCCAGCAGTGAGATGTATTCACCCCTCCACTTT.

This clonotype was detected many times. V and J are TRBV9 and TRBJ1-5; D not certain. The V end was cut by 3 bases, the J end by 3 bases, with 7 bases between. Germline values: CDR1 SGDLS, CDR2 YYNGEE. There are 13 residues in the CDR3. The CDR3 nucleotides read TGTGCCAGCAGCGCCGGGGTCAATCAGCCCCAGCATTTT. It encodes CASSAGVNQPQHF. Full variable domain (outside the CDR3, taken from reference TRBV9 and TRBJ1-5): DSGVTQTPKHLITATGQRVTLRCSPRSGDLSVYWYQQSLDQGLQFLIQYYNGEERAKGNILERFSAQQFPDLHSELNLSSLELGDSALYFCASSAGVNQPQHFGDGTRLSIL.

This clonotype has a count of ten or more. The rearrangement uses TRBV20-1 and TRBJ1-5; D uncertain. Trimming stripped 6 bases from V and 7 bases from J, with 16 bases between. Germline-derived CDR1 and CDR2 are DFQATT and SNEGSKA (reference sequence). CDR3 length equals 13 residues. The CDR3 protein is CSALTWEGQPQHF. Written as DNA, the CDR3 is TGCAGTGCGCTGACTTGGGAGGGCCAGCCCCAGCATTTT.

The V and J genes are TRBV6-1 and TRBJ1-6; 9 bases are shared with TRBD1. Trimming took 11 bases from V and 4 from J; bases not matched to a gene: 6. Germline V CDR1 and CDR2: MNHNS, SASEGT. CDR3 length: 14 residues. CDR3 amino acids: CAGGTGNYNSPLHF. The DNA for the CDR3 is TGTGCCGGGGGGACAGGGAATTATAATTCACCCCTCCACTTT.

V is TRBV12-3 or TRBV12-4 and J is TRBJ1-1; TRBD1 matches at 7 bases. CDR3 length: 14 residues. J was trimmed by 0 bases and V by 7 bases; bases with no gene match: 5. The DNA for the CDR3 is TGTGCCAGCAATCCGACAGGGATGAACACTGAAGCTTTCTTT. Translation: CASNPTGMNTEAFF.

This clonotype came up many times. The V call is TRBV6-2 or TRBV6-3, the J call TRBJ1-5; no clear D gene. The CDR3 totals 16 residues. The germline gives CDR1 MNHEY, CDR2 SVGEGT. V gave up 2 bases and J gave up 4 bases, with 15 bases separating them. CDR3 in DNA: TGTGCCAGCAGTTACGTTTTGGCTTCCGGTAATCAGCCCCAGCATTTT. This sequence encodes CASSYVLASGNQPQHF.

This clonotype showed up many times. The V and J genes are TRBV9 and TRBJ2-2; no firm D call. Germline-derived CDR1 and CDR2 are SGDLS and YYNGEE. The ends were cut back, 5 bases at V and 6 bases at J, with 14 bases in the middle. The CDR3 has 14 residues. CDR3 nucleotide sequence: TGTGCCAGCAGAGGGTTCCGAGGCTCCGGGGAGCTGTTTTTT. Its translation: CASRGFRGSGELFF.

The rearrangement joins TRBV7-6 to TRBJ2-5; D not certain. Germline V lookup: CDR1 SGHVS, CDR2 FNYEAQ. The CDR3 is 15 residues long. V lost 1 base, J lost 2 bases, and 11 bases lay in between. CDR3 sequence reads: CASSLVKPGQETQYF. In DNA form, the CDR3 reads TGTGCCAGCAGCTTAGTCAAGCCAGGACAAGAGACCCAGTACTTC.

This clonotype was observed many times. The CDR3 protein is CASSISGQGPYGYTF. The CDR3 DNA reads as TGTGCCAGTAGTATATCGGGACAGGGGCCTTATGGCTACACCTTC. The chain couples TRBV19 to TRBJ1-2; 10 nucleotides align to TRBD1. This CDR3 spans 15 amino acids. V shed 2 bases, J shed 5 bases, and the junction held 5 bases outside the gene matches. Per germline, CDR1 LNHDA and CDR2 SQIVND (reference sequence).

The V call is TRBV11-2, the J call TRBJ2-7; TRBD1 is a possible D gene (6 bases). V gave up 5 bases and J gave up 2 bases, with 16 bases separating them. The CDR3 consists of 15 residues. Germline CDR1 is SGHAT and CDR2 is FQNNGV. As DNA, the CDR3 is TGTGCCAGCAGCCCTACCAGGACAGTCACCTACGAGCAGTACTTC. Protein: CASSPTRTVTYEQYF.

This clonotype was seen at least ten times. This rearrangement joins TRBV2 to TRBJ1-5; D possibly corresponds to TRBD1 (6 bases). This CDR3 has 14 amino acids. Trimming removed 6 bases from V and 4 bases from J, with 13 bases in between. From germline, CDR1 is SNHLY and CDR2 FYNNEI. The CDR3 nucleotides read TGTGCCAGCAGGGGGGGGCCGAGGAATCAGCCCCAGCATTTT. It is translated as CASRGGPRNQPQHF.

V gene TRBV6-1 combines with J gene TRBJ1-2; D is perhaps TRBD1 (6 bases). Germline values: CDR1 MNHNS, CDR2 SASEGT. The CDR3 runs to 16 residues. V lost 6 bases and J lost 6, with 23 bases in between. Here the CDR3 reads CASSRSIRAGANGYTF. The CDR3 DNA reads as TGTGCCAGCAGCCGCAGCATAAGGGCAGGGGCTAATGGCTACACCTTC.

This clonotype was seen repeatedly, ten times or more. The chain combines TRBV28 with TRBJ2-4; 14 bases are a match to TRBD2. The J segment lost 7 bases and the V segment lost 6 bases, leaving 8 bases of the junction unmatched. The CDR3 totals 16 residues. The germline V gene has CDR1 MDHEN and CDR2 SYDVKM. The CDR3 DNA sequence: TGTGCCAGCAGACCTGGGACTAGCGGGAGTTTGAACATTCAGTACTTC. It yields the protein CASRPGTSGSLNIQYF.

This clonotype was counted many times. The chain employs TRBV20-1 and TRBJ2-3, with D perhaps matching TRBD1 or TRBD2 (6 bases each). Between the trimmed V and J ends, which lost 6 bases and 6 bases, there was a span of 16 bases. Germline V gene data show CDR1 as DFQATT and CDR2 as SNEGSKA (reference sequence). This CDR3 has 13 amino acids. The CDR3 region has the DNA TGCAGTGCCAACAGGGTCGGAGGGGATACGCAGTATTTT. It encodes CSANRVGGDTQYF.

The table lists this clonotype with many counts. The rearrangement uses TRBV28 and TRBJ2-7, with 8 bases fitting TRBD1. The CDR3 is 14 residues long. Looked up from germline, CDR1 is MDHEN and CDR2 is SYDVKM. Trimming removed 4 bases from V and 2 bases from J; junction bases left unmatched: 4. The CDR3 coding sequence is TGTGCCAGCAGTTCGGGACAGGCCCCCTACGAGCAGTACTTC. Its translation is CASSSGQAPYEQYF.

The V and J genes are TRBV19 and TRBJ2-7, with TRBD1 matching over 7 bases. CDR1 and CDR2 from the germline V gene are LNHDA and SQIVND (reference sequence). The CDR3 has 15 amino acids. V trimming: 4 bases; J trimming: 0 bases; junction bases outside the gene matches: 6. In DNA, the CDR3 is TGTGCCAGTAGTAGCGCCGGGACAGCCTCCTACGAGCAGTACTTC. Amino acids: CASSSAGTASYEQYF.

The gene calls are TRBV28 and TRBJ2-7; D is unresolved. This CDR3 spans 14 amino acids. The V end was cut by 5 bases, the J end by 7 bases, with 18 bases between. Per the germline V gene, CDR1 is MDHEN and CDR2 is SYDVKM. CDR3 residues: CASSIRHLRSEQYF. As DNA, the CDR3 is TGTGCCAGCAGTATACGACACTTGCGGAGTGAGCAGTACTTC.

This clonotype has at least ten counts. The CDR3 nucleotides read TGTGCCTGGAGTCCGGGACAGGGGTATGACATTCAGTACTTC. Translation: CAWSPGQGYDIQYF. The chain has TRBV30 and TRBJ2-4, with TRBD1 identical over 10 bases. Germline V gene sequence: CDR1 GTSNPN, CDR2 SVGIG (reference sequence). The J segment lost 8 bases and the V segment lost 2 bases, leaving 6 bases of the junction unmatched. The CDR3 totals 14 residues.

This clonotype has ten or more counts. The chain uses TRBV12-3 or TRBV12-4 and TRBJ2-7, with D perhaps being TRBD1 or TRBD2 (5 bases each). V lost 5 bases and J 0 bases, leaving 23 bases between the germline ends. The CDR3 consists of 18 residues. CDR3 loop: CASSMRGLLERGSYEQYF. In DNA, the CDR3 is TGTGCCAGCAGTATGCGAGGACTCTTGGAGAGGGGCTCCTACGAGCAGTACTTC.

Written as DNA, the CDR3 is TGCAGTGCTAATCACCTCGGGGACCTAGCGGGTGCTTTGGAGACCCAGTACTTC. It translates to CSANHLGDLAGALETQYF. The J gene is TRBJ2-5, the V gene TRBV20-1; 8 positions match TRBD2. J was trimmed by 5 bases and V by 4 bases; bases with no gene match: 21. The CDR3 runs to 18 residues. Germline V gene sequence: CDR1 DFQATT, CDR2 SNEGSKA (reference sequence).

This clonotype occurred many times. The rearrangement joins TRBV15 to TRBJ2-5, with TRBD1 matching over 7 bases. Germline loops: CDR1 LNHNV, CDR2 YYDKDF (reference sequence). V gave up 0 bases and J gave up 5 bases; unmatched junction bases: 3. This CDR3 is built from 14 residues. CDR3 loop: CATSRERGRETQYF. The CDR3 bases are TGTGCCACCAGCAGAGAGAGGGGGCGGGAGACCCAGTACTTC.